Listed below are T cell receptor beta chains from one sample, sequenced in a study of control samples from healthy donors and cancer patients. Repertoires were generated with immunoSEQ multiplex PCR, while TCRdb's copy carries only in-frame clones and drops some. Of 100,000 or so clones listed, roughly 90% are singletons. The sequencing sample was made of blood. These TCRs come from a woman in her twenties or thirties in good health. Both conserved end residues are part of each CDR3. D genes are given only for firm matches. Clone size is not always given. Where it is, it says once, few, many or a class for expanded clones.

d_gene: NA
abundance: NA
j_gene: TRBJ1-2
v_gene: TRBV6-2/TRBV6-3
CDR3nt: TGTGCCAGCAGTTTCGGGGAGGCGCTTGGCTACACCTTC
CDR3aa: CASSFGEALGYTF

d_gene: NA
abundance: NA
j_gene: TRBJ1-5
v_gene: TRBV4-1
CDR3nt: TGCGCCAGCAGCCGCACGGGCAGGGGATTAAATCAGCCCCAGCATTTT
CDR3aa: CASSRTGRGLNQPQHF

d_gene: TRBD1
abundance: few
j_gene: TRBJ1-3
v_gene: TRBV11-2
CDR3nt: TGTGCCAGCAGCTTAGTCTCGGGACAGATTACCCCCTCTGGAAACACCATATATTTT
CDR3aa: CASSLVSGQITPSGNTIYF

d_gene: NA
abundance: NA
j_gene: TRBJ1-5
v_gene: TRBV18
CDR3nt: TGTGCCAGCTCACCGGCAATCGGTGATGAGCCCCAGCATTTT
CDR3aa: CASSPAIGDEPQHF

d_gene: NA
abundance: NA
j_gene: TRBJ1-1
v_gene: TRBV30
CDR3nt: TGTGCCTGGAGGCCTCATGCTGGGATGAACACTGAAGCTTTCTTT
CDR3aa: CAWRPHAGMNTEAFF

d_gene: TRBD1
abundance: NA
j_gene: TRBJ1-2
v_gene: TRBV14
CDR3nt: TGTGCCAGCAGCCCATTCAGGGGGCGGTTGTATGGCTACACCTTC
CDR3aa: CASSPFRGRLYGYTF

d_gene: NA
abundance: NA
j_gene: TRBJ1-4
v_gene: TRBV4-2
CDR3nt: TGTGCCAGCAGCCAAGAGATCAGGGGTAATGAAAAACTGTTTTTT
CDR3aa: CASSQEIRGNEKLFF

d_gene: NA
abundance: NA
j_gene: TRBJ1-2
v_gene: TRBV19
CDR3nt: TGTGCCAGTAGTATAGCCCCCTCGGAGGGCTACACCTTC
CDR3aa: CASSIAPSEGYTF

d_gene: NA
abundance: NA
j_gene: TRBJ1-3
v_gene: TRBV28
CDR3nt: TGTGCCAGCAGCTCCCCAGGGGCTATTGGAAACACCATATATTTT
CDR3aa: CASSSPGAIGNTIYF

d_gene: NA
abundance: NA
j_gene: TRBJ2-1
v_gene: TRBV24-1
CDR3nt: TGTGCCACCAGTGAAGGGCTAGCGGGACAGGGTAATGAGCAGTTCTTC
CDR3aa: CATSEGLAGQGNEQFF

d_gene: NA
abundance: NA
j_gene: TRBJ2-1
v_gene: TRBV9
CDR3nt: TGTGCCAGCAGCGTCAGGACTACTTTCTCCTACAATGAGCAGTTCTTC
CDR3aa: CASSVRTTFSYNEQFF

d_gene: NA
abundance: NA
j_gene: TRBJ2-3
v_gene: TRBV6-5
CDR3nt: TGTGCCAGCAGTTGGGGTCAGATTAGCACAGATACGCAGTATTTT
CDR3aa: CASSWGQISTDTQYF

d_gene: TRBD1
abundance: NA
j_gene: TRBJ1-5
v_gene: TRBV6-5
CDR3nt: TGTGCCAGCAGAAGGACAGGGGGGAATCAGCCCCAGCATTTT
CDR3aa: CASRRTGGNQPQHF

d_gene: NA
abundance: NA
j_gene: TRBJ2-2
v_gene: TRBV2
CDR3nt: TGTGCCAGCAGGGAGACAGGTTACACCGGGGAGCTGTTTTTT
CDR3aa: CASRETGYTGELFF

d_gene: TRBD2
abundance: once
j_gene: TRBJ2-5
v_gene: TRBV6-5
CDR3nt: TGTGCCAGCAGTTACGGACTAGCGGGGCCGGTGGAGACCCAGTACTTC
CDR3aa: CASSYGLAGPVETQYF

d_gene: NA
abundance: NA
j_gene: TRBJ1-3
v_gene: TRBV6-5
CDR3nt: TGTGCCAGCAGTTACTCTGTCCATGGCCCTGGAAACACCATATATTTT
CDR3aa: CASSYSVHGPGNTIYF

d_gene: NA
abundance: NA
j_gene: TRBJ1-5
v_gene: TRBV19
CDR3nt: TGTGCCAGTAGTGCCCGGGGGGGGCGAGACCAGCCCCAGCATTTT
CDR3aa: CASSARGGRDQPQHF

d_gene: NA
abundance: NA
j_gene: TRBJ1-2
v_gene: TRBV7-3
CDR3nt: TGTGCCAGCAGCTTAAACTCACGCACCGGACGATCGGGCTACACCTTC
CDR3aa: CASSLNSRTGRSGYTF

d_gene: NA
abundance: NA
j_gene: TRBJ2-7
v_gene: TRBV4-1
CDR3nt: TGCGCCAGCAGCCCCCGGACTCTCGACGTTTCCTACGAGCAGTACTTC
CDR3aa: CASSPRTLDVSYEQYF

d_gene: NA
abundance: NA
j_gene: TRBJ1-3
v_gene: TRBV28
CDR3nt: TGTGCCAGCAGGTCGGGGGCGCGGGGAAACACCATATATTTT
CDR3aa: CASRSGARGNTIYF

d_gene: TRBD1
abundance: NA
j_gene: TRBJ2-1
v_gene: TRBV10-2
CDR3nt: TGCGCCAGCAGCGCCTCCGGGACAGGTGATGAGCAGTTCTTC
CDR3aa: CASSASGTGDEQFF

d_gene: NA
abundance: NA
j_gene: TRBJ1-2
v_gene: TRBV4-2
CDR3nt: TGTGCCAGCAGCCAACTGGGACGGGACTATGGCTACACCTTC
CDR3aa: CASSQLGRDYGYTF

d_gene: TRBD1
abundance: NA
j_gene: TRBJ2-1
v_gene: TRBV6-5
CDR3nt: TGTGCCAGCAGCCCGGGACAGAGCACCAATGAGCAGTTCTTC
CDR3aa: CASSPGQSTNEQFF

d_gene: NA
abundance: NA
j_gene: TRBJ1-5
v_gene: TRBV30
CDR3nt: TGTGCCTGGAGTGTATCCAATCAGCCCCAGCATTTT
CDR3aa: CAWSVSNQPQHF

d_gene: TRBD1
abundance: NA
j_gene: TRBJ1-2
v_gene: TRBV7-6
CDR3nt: TGTGCCAGCAGCTTAGGGGCAGGGGGGAACTATGGCTACACCTTC
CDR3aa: CASSLGAGGNYGYTF

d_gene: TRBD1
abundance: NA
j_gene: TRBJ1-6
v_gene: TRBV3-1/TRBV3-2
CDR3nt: TGTGCCAGCAGCCAAATGAAGGGGGCCAGTTCACCCCTCCACTTT
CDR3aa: CASSQMKGASSPLHF

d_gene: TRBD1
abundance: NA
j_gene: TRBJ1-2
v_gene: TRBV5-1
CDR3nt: TGCGCCAGCAGCGCCGAGGGGGCGCAGGACTATGGCTACACCTTC
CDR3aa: CASSAEGAQDYGYTF

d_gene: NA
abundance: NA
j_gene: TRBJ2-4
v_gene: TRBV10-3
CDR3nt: TGTGCCATCAGTGAGGGACTAGCCAAAAACATTCAGTACTTC
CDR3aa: CAISEGLAKNIQYF

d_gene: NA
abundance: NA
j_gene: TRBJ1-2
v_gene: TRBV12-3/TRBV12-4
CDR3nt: TGTGCCAGCAGTCCGGACAGTGGCTATGGCTACACCTTC
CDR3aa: CASSPDSGYGYTF

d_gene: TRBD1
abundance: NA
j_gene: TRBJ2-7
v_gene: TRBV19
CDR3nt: TGTGCCAGTAGTATGGGACAGGCGACCTACGAGCAGTACTTC
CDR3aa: CASSMGQATYEQYF

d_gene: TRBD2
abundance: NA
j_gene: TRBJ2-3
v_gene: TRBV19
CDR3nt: TGTGCCAGTAGTTTCCCAGCGGGGGGCACAGATACGCAGTATTTT
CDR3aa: CASSFPAGGTDTQYF

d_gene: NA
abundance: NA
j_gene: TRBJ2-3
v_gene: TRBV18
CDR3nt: TGTGCCAGCTCACCACGGACGGGAGCGGCAGATACGCAGTATTTT
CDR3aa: CASSPRTGAADTQYF

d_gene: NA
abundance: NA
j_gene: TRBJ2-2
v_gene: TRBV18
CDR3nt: TGTGCCAGCTCACCCCTTCCCCTCACCGGGGAGCTGTTTTTT
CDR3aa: CASSPLPLTGELFF

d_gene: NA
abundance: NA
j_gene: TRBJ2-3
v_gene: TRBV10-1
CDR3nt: TGCGCCAGCAGTGAGGGCCTATCAGATACGCAGTATTTT
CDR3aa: CASSEGLSDTQYF

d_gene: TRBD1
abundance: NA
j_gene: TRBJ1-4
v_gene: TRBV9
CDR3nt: TGTGCCAGCAGCGCCGACAGGGCGGATGAAAAACTGTTTTTT
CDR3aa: CASSADRADEKLFF

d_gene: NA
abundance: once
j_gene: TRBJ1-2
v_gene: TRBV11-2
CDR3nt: TGTGCCAGCAGCTTAATGGGGGAGGGTGGCTACACCTTC
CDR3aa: CASSLMGEGGYTF

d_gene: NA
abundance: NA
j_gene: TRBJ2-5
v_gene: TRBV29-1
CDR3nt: TGCAGCGTTGAACTTACTAGTAAAGAGACCCAGTACTTC
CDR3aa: CSVELTSKETQYF

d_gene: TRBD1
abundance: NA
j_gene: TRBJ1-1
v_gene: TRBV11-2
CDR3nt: TGTGCCAGCAGCTCAGAGGGACAGCTGAACACTGAAGCTTTCTTT
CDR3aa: CASSSEGQLNTEAFF

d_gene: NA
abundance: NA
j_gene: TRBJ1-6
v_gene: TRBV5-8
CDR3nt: TGTGCCAGCAGCGTCCTGGGGGCGCAAAATTATAATTCACCCCTCCACTTT
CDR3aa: CASSVLGAQNYNSPLHF

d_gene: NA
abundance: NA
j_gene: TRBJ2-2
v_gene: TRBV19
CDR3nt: TGTGGGGTGCGGGCTAGCCCCGGGGAGCTGTTTTTT
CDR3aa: CGVRASPGELFF